This paragraph reports one T cell receptor beta chain. Its specific antigen is unknown. No quality values exist for individual bases; no much larger clone is one base distant. These data are taken from a study of shared clonotypes between healthy human individuals (dated by TCRdb to the early 2020s). Notes on the research overall: A few men and a couple of women, aged 18 to 49 years, made up the cohort. Leukapheresis yielded between about 0.85 and 9 billion PBMCs per donor. To increase sequencing depth and limit assay-specific biases, different laboratories used diverse techniques to prepare libraries and sequence TCR repertoires. For each donor, CD4 naive and CD4 memory were each given three plates, CD8 naive was given two plates, and CD8 memory was given one plate. To estimate repertoire size and how much clonotype sharing occurs between individuals, the study deeply sequenced the blood TCR repertoires of five or six healthy adults.

Donors were healthy HIV-negative adults with no recently reported acute infections or vaccinations. Only Caucasian adults living in Nashville, Tennessee, USA were represented among the donors. The CD8 memory samples were a combination of magnetically selected CD45RO+ cells and CCR7-negative CD45RA+ effector memory (TemRA) cells. Blood was obtained by leukapheresis, after which PBMCs were separated by Ficoll-Histopaque density gradient centrifugation and cryopreserved in liquid nitrogen vapor phase. Analytical flow cytometry was used to check the purity and quantity of every magnetically sorted T cell population. Genomic DNA was isolated from every sorted fraction and measured by UV absorbance on a Nanodrop 2000c. TCR CDR3 regions were amplified from genomic DNA by multiplex PCR using the deep immunoSEQ assay. For each cell subset, the extracted genomic DNA was distributed evenly across all wells of several immunoSEQ 96-well plates, and each plate served as one replicate. For sorted subsets, each replicate PCR was loaded with about 200 ng genomic DNA, equivalent to 30,000 or so T cell genomes. Purified libraries were quantified with a Qubit 3.0 fluorometer, sized on a Bioanalyzer 2100, and re-quantified with the KAPA Library Quantification kit. Every immunoSEQ 96-well plate was sequenced on a dedicated single-read 150-cycle Illumina NextSeq 550 flow cell. As for the original processing: Because the immunoSEQ output held only junctional sequences and lacked quality scores, the filtering could not match the filtering applied to full-length reads. Sequences were annotated with PyIR, a Python wrapper for IgBLAST v1.9, using IMGT germline references to assign V/J genes and CDR3. Reads with weak V/J assignments (E-value above 1e-6), missing CDR3, stop codons, out-of-frame junctions, or ambiguous translated residues were removed. V3J clonotypes were defined as sequences sharing the same inferred V gene, J gene, and CDR3 amino acid sequence. Percentage overlap between repertoires was calculated by dividing the number of shared unique clonotypes by the size of the smaller repertoire. Richness of each repertoire was evaluated using RTK rarefaction, the Chao1 estimator, and Recon v2.1 estimates of unobserved clonotypes. OLGA was used to compute generation probabilities for all TCRbeta clonotypes that the gDNA method yielded from a few donors. As stored in TCRdb, this immuneACCESS dataset retains in-frame rearrangements with V and J assigned. A fraction of the clones does not appear; measured against another copy, unresolved V genes explain less than half of the discrepancy, and the remainder lacks a known reason. That table supplies the V and J calls and clone size; D and trimming were determined from the DNA. This sample comprises 85,000 to 100,000 clones, 60% to 75% of them detected only once. Roughly 50% of the sample goes to the ten largest clones.

Paper-wide results and their limitations: Rarefaction of sorted-subset datasets indicated incomplete sequencing despite the large sequencing depth. Based on pairwise subsampling, the degree of clonotype sharing among donors was expected to be affected by sequencing depth. Because the study included only a small number of donors, the genetic and exposure-history diversity represented was limited. Only blood was sampled, and tissue TCR repertoires likely differ from those in blood. Compared with non-shared clonotypes, clonotypes shared by all four sorted-subset donors had higher generation probabilities. Sharing across a handful of donors was observed for approximately 5% of naive CD4, 3.5% of naive CD8, over 2% of memory CD4, and less than 0.45% of memory CD8 clonotypes. Naive subsets generally had larger estimated clonotype richness than memory subsets did.

The sample was memory CD8+ T cells sorted from blood. What this sample's cell subset or site label stands for: CD45RO+ cells pooled with CCR7-negative TemRA cells. The sequence was obtained from a man aged 30 to 45 in good health.

The nucleotides are TGTGCCAGCAGTGAAACTGGGACAGGGGGCCTCGAGCAGTACTTC. Translated, it gives CASSETGTGGLEQYF. This chain is built from TRBV6-1 and TRBJ2-7; 12 central nucleotides agree with TRBD1. Per the germline V gene, MNHNS is the CDR1 and SASEGT is the CDR2. Germline trimming amounts to 2 bases on V and 6 bases on J, with 5 as the count of junction bases outside the gene matches. Counted from cysteine to phenylalanine, this CDR3 has 15 amino acids. The only DNA kept is the CDR3, 45 bases in frame from the first base.